The source of this T cell receptor beta chain is a study of Graves' ophthalmopathy and Graves' hyperthyroidism. Looked up from germline, CDR1 is SGHDN and CDR2 is FVKESK. The CDR3 loop spans 15 amino acids. Trimming removed 0 bases from V and 2 bases from J, with 10 bases in between. In its sample, this clonotype was seen a few times. Stable hyperthyroidism meant no progression to ophthalmopathy within 18 months of follow-up. Orbital computed tomography, thyroid ultrasound, TRAb, serum thyroxine and clinical symptoms formed the basis of diagnosis. Amplification from RNA transcripts yielded the TCR beta CDR3 regions. The authors performed first-round RT-PCR with HTBI primers and then a second-round multiplex PCR. TCRdb passed the multiplex PCR reads through MiXCR, listing each CDR3 protein once. Of around 400,000 distinct CDR3 sequences listed, around 21% are singletons.

The sequence came from a woman aged 18-30 years with stable Graves' hyperthyroidism. V is TRBV14 and J is TRBJ2-5, with unresolved D. Material for sequencing was peripheral blood. The CDR3: CASSQDLERQETQYF. CDR3 bases: TGTGCCAGCAGCCAAGATTTGGAGAGACAAGAGACCCAGTACTTC.